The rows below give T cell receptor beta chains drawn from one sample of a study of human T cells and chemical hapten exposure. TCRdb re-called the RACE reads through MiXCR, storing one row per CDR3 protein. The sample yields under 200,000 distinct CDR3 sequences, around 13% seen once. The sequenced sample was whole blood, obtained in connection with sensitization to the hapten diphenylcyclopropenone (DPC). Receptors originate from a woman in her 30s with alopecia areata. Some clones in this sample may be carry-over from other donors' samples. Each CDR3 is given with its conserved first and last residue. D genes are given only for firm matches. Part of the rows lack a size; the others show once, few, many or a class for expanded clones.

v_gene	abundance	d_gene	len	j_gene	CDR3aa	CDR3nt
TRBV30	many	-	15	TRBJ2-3	CAWNRPGGASDTQYF	TGTGCCTGGAATCGACCCGGGGGCGCGTCAGATACGCAGTATTTT
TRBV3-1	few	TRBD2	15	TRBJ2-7	CASSLRAGVVYEQYF	TGTGCCAGCAGCCTTAGAGCGGGAGTCGTGTACGAGCAGTACTTC
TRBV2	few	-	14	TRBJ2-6	CASARLTGANVLTF	TGTGCCAGCGCGAGGTTGACTGGGGCCAACGTCCTGACTTTC
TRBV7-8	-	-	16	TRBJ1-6	CASSLLAGVLDSPLHF	TGTGCCAGCAGCTTATTGGCAGGTGTCCTGGATTCACCCCTCCACTTT
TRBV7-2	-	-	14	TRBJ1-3	CASSLAAGGNTIYF	TGTGCCAGCAGCTTAGCGGCAGGCGGAAACACCATATATTTT
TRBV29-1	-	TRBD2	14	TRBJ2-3	CSVATSGTTDTQYF	TGCAGCGTAGCGACTAGCGGGACTACAGATACGCAGTATTTT
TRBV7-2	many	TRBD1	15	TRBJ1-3	CASSSDRGTGNTIYF	TGTGCCAGCAGCTCTGACAGGGGAACTGGAAACACCATATATTTT
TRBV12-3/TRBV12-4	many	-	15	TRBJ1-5	CASSLLEGGNQPQHF	TGTGCCAGCAGTCTTCTTGAAGGAGGCAATCAGCCCCAGCATTTT
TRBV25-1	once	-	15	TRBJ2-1	CASSDTAGYDNEQFF	TGTGCCAGCAGTGATACGGCGGGTTATGACAATGAGCAGTTCTTC
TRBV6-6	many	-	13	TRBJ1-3	CASSFNSGNTIYF	TGTGCCAGCAGTTTTAACTCTGGAAACACCATATATTTT
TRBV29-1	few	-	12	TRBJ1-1	CSVRQANTEAFF	TGCAGCGTTCGACAGGCGAACACTGAAGCTTTCTTT
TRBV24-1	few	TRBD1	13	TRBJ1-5	CATGTGGNQPQHF	TGTGCCACCGGTACAGGGGGCAATCAGCCCCAGCATTTT
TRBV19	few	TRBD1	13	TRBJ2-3	CASSGQGPDTQYF	TGTGCCAGTAGCGGACAGGGCCCAGATACGCAGTATTTT
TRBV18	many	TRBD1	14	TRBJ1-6	CASSVGQSNSPLHF	TGTGCCAGCTCCGTGGGACAGAGTAATTCACCCCTCCACTTT
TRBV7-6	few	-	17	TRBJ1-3	CASSLGAGHFSGNTIYF	TGTGCCAGCAGCTTAGGGGCAGGCCACTTCTCTGGAAACACCATATATTTT
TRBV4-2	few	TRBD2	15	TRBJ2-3	CASSQLAGITDTQYF	TGTGCCAGCAGCCAACTAGCGGGAATCACAGATACGCAGTATTTT
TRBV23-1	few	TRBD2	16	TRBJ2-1	CASSQETSGSGNEQFF	TGCGCCAGCAGTCAGGAGACTAGCGGGAGTGGGAATGAGCAGTTCTTC
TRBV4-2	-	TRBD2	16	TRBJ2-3	CASSPKGLAGGNTQYF	TGTGCCAGCAGCCCGAAGGGACTAGCGGGGGGAAATACGCAGTATTTT
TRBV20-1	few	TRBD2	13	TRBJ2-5	CSARLGLQETQYF	TGCAGTGCTAGACTGGGACTACAAGAGACCCAGTACTTC
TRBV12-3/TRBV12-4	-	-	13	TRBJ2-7	CASSPDSTYEQYF	TGTGCCAGCAGTCCCGACAGTACCTACGAGCAGTACTTC
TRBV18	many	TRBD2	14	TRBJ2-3	CASSTGRSEDTQYF	TGTGCCAGCTCAACCGGGAGGTCTGAAGATACGCAGTATTTT
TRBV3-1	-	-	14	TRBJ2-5	CASSHFGSEETQYF	TGTGCCAGCAGCCACTTCGGTTCTGAAGAGACCCAGTACTTC